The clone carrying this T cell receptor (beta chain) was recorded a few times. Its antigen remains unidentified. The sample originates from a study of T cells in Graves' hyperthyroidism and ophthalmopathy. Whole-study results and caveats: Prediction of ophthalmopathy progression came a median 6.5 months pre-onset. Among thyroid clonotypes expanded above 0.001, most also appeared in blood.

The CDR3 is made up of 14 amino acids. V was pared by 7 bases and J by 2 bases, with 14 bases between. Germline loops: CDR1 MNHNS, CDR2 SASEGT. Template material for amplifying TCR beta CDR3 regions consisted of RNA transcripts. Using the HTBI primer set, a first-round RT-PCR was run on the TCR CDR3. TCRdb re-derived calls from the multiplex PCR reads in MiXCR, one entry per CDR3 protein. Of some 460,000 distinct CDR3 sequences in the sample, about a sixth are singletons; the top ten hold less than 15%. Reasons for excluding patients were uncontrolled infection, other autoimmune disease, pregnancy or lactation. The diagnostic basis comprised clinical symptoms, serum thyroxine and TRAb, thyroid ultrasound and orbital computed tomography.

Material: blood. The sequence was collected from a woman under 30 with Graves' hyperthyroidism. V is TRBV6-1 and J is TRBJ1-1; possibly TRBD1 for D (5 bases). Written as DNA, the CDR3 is TGTGCCAGCACCTGGGGGTTCCCTAACACTGAAGCTTTCTTT. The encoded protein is CASTWGFPNTEAFF.